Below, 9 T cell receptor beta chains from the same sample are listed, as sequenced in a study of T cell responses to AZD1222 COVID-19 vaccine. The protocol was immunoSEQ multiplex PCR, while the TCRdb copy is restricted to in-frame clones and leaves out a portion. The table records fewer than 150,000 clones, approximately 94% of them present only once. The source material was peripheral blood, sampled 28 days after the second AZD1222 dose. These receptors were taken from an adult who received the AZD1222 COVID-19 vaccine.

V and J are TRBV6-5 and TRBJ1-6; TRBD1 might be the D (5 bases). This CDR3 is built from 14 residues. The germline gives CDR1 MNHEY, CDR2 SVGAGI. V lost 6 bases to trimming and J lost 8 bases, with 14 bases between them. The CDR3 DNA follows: TGTGCCAGCAGCTTCAGGGTAACGGATTCACCCCTCCACTTT. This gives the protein CASSFRVTDSPLHF.

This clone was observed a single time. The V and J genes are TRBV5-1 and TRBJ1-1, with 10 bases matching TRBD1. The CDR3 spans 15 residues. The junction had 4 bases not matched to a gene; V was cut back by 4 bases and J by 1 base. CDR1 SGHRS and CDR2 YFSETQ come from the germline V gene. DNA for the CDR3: TGCGCCAGCAGCAGGGACAGGGGAAGGAACACTGAAGCTTTCTTT. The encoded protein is CASSRDRGRNTEAFF.

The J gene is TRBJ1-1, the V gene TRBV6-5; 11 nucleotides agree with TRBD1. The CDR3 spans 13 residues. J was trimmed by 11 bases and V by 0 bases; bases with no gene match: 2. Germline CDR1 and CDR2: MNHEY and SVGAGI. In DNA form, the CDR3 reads TGTGCCAGCAGTTACTCGAGGACAGGGGGCGCTTTCTTT. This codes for CASSYSRTGGAFF.

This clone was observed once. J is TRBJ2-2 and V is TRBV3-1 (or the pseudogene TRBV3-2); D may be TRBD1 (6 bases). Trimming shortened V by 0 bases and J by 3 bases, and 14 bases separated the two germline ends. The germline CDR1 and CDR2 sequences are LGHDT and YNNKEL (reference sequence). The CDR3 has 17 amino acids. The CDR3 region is CASSQEGAGAHTGELFF. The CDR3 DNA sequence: TGTGCCAGCAGCCAAGAAGGGGCAGGGGCCCACACCGGGGAGCTGTTTTTT.

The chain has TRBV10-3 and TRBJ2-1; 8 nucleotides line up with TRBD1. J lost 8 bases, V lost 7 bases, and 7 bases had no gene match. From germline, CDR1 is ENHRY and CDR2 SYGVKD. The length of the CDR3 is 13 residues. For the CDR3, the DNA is TGTGCCATCACGGCAGGGGGCAGGGATGAGCAGTTCTTC. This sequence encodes CAITAGGRDEQFF.

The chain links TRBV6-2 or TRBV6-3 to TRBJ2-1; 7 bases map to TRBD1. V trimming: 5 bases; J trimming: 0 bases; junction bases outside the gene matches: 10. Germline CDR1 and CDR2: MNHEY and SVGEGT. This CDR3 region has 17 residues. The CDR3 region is CASSKYRGASSYNEQFF. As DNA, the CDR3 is TGTGCCAGCAGTAAGTACAGGGGTGCAAGCTCCTACAATGAGCAGTTCTTC.

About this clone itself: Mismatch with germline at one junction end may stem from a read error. CDR3 loop: CASSLTGTSGTDTQYF. CDR3 DNA sequence: TGTGCCAGCAGCCTAACCGGGACTAGCGGAACAGATACGCAGTATTTT. The chain combines TRBV7-3 with TRBJ2-3; 11 positions agree with TRBD2. CDR3 length equals 16 residues. Germline V CDR1 and CDR2: SGHTA, FQGTGA.

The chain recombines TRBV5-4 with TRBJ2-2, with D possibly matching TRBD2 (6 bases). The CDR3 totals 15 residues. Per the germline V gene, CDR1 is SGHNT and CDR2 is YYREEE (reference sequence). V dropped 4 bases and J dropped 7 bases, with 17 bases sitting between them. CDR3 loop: CASSNPWQEGGELFF. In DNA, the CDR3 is TGTGCCAGCAGCAACCCCTGGCAGGAGGGCGGGGAGCTGTTTTTT. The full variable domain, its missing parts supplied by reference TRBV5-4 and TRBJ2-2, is ETGVTQSPTHLIKTRGQQVTLRCSSQSGHNTVSWYQQALGQGPQFIFQYYREEENGRGNFPPRFSGLQFPNYSSELNVNALELDDSALYLCASSNPWQEGGELFFGEGSRLTVL.

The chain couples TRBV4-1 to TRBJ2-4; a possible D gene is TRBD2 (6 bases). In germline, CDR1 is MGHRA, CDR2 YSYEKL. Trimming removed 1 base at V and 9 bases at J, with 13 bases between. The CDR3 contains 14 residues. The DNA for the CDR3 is TGCGCCAGCAGCCAAGTGGGGGGATCGAGCATTCAGTACTTC. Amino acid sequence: CASSQVGGSSIQYF.